This TCR beta chain was identified in a study of cytomegalovirus exposure and HLA in healthy donors. Overall study findings and caveats: Prior analysis indicated that the majority of TCR beta V segments exhibited productivity approximately 87% or approximately 30% of the time. Analysis performed later showed TCR beta chains linked to HLA being more clonally expanded than equally common others. With later analysis, a missense DCLRE1C variant became linked to TCR beta V- and J-gene trimming.

Notes on this clone: Its specificity is unknown.

Amplification used 60 Vbeta primers and 13 Jbeta primers. Profiled with immunoSEQ multiplex PCR; TCRdb holds only in-frame clones, not every one. The table has under 150,000 clones, more than 60% seen once; the top ten hold 7.5% to 9.5%. The sequencing input was PBMCs. This sequence originates from a woman aged 45-59 years in good health and CMV-seropositive.

The CDR3 nucleotides are TGTGCCAGCAGTGTTTTACAGGGCCTCCAAGAGACCCAGTACTTC. Translation: CASSVLQGLQETQYF. This chain uses TRBV6-1 with TRBJ2-5, with a tentative D call TRBD1 (6 bases). Germline-derived CDR1 and CDR2 are MNHNS and SASEGT. Trimming took 4 bases from V and 1 from J, leaving 13 bases between them. The CDR3 has 15 amino acids.